The T cell receptor beta chain under discussion was sequenced for a study of cytomegalovirus exposure and HLA in healthy donors. Study observations and caveats: Altogether, 160 or so TCR beta chains were recorded as cytomegalovirus-associated. A reported reduction in N-insertions relative to the 666-donor mean was seen in an Asian-associated ancestry cluster in a later analysis.

The V gene lost 2 bases and the J gene lost 3 bases, with 10 bases spanning the gap. The CDR3 spans 15 residues. From germline, CDR1 is KGHSH and CDR2 LQKENI. In this sample, this clone turned up a few times. The antigen is undetermined. 60 Vbeta and 13 Jbeta primers were used in PCR. Repertoires were generated with immunoSEQ multiplex PCR, while TCRdb's copy carries only in-frame clones and drops some. This repertoire shows some 190,000 clones, roughly four fifths found once; its top ten account for about 1.5%. The rearrangement links TRBV18 to TRBJ2-2, with a possible D match to TRBD1 (5 bases). The source of this sequence is a man aged 18 to 29 in good health and CMV-seronegative. Material: PBMCs. The CDR3 protein is CASSPYRFDTGELFF. Written as DNA, the CDR3 is TGTGCCAGCTCACCATACAGGTTCGACACCGGGGAGCTGTTTTTT.